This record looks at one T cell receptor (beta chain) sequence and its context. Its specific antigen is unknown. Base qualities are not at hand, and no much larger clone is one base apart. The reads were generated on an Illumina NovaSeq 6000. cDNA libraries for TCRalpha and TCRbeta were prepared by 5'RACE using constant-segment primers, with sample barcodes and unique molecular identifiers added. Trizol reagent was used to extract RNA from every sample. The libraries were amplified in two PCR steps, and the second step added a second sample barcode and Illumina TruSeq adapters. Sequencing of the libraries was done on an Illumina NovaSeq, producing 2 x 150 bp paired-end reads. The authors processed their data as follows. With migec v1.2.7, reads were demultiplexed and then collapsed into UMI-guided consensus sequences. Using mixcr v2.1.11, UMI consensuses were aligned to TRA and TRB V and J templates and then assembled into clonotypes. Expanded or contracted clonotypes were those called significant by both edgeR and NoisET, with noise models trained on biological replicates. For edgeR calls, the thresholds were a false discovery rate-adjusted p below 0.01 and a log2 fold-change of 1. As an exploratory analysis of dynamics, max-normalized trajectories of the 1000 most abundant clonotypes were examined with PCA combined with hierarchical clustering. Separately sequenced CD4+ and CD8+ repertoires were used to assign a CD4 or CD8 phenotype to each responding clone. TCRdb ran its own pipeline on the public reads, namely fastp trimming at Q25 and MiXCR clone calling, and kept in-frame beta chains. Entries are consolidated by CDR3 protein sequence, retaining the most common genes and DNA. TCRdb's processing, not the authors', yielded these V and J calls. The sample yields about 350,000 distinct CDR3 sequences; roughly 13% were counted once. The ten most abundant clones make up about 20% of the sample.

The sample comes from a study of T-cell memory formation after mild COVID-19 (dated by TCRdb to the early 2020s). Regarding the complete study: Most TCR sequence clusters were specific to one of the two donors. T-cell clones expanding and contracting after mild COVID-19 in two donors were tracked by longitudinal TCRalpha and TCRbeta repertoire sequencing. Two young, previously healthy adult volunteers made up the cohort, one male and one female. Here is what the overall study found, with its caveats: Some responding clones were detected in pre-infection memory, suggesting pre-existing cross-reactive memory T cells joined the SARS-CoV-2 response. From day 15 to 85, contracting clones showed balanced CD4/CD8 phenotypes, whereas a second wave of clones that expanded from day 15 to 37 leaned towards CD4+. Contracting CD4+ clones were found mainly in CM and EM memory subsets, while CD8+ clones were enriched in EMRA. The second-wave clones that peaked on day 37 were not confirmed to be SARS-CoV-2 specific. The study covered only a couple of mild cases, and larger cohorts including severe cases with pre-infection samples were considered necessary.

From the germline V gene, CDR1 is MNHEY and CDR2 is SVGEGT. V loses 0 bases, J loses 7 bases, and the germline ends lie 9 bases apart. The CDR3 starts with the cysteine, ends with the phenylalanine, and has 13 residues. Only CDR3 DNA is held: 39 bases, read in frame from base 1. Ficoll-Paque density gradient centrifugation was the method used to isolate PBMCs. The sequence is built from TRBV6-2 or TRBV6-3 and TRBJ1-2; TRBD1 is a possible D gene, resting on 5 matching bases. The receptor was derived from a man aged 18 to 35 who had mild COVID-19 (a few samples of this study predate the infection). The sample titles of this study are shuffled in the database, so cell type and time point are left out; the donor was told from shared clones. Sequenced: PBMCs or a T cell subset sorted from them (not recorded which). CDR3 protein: CASSYSARVGYTF. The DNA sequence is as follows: TGTGCCAGCAGTTACTCGGCCAGGGTTGGCTACACCTTC.